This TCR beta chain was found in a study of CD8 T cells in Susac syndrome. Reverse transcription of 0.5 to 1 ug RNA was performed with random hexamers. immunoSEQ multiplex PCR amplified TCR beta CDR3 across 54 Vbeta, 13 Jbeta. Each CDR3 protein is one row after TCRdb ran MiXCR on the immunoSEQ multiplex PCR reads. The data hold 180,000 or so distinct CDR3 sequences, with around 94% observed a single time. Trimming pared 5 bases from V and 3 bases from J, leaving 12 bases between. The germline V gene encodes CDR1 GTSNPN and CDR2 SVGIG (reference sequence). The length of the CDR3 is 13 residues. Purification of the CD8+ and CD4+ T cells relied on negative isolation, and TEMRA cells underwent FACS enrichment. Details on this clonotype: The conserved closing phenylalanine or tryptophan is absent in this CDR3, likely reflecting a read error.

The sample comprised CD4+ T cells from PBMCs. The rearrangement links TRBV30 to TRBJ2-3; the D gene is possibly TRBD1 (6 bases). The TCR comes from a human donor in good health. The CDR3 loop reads CAWGRGTTDTQYS. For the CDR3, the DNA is TGTGCCTGGGGGCGAGGGACAACAGATACGCAGTATTCT.